The next 31 T cell receptor beta chains were all read from a single sample in a study of control samples from healthy donors and cancer patients. The table came from immunoSEQ multiplex PCR; TCRdb's copy has only in-frame clones and leaves some out. The sample holds 65,000 to 90,000 clones, about 90% seen once. The sequencing input was blood. These TCRs come from a man aged 50 to 59 in good health.

V is TRBV29-1 and J is TRBJ1-2, with D tentatively TRBD1 (5 bases). Germline loops: CDR1 SQVTM, CDR2 ANQGSEA. V lost 6 bases to trimming and J lost 5 bases, with 19 bases between them. The CDR3 is made up of 14 amino acids. DNA of the CDR3: TGCAGCGTCGTGGCCCCCCGCGGGGGATATGGCTACACCTTC. Its translation is CSVVAPRGGYGYTF.

The table lists this clone with a count of one. V and J are TRBV9 and TRBJ1-4; 7 nucleotides match TRBD1. Germline trimming cut 4 bases from V and 4 bases from J; bases unmatched to any gene: 4. The CDR3 extends over 14 amino acids. Germline V gene data show CDR1 as SGDLS and CDR2 as YYNGEE. For the CDR3, the DNA is TGTGCCAGCAGCACGACAGGGTTTAATGAAAAACTGTTTTTT. Translated: CASSTTGFNEKLFF.

The genes are TRBV4-3 and TRBJ2-1; TRBD2 agrees at 12 bases. Per the germline V gene, CDR1 is LGHNA and CDR2 is YSLEER. The CDR3 runs to 20 residues. The V segment lost 2 bases and the J segment 8 bases; nucleotides outside the gene matches: 19. The CDR3 region has the DNA TGCGCCAGCAGCCAAAGGGTAGGGCTAGCGGGAGGGACGGGCAGTGATGAGCAGTTCTTC. It translates to CASSQRVGLAGGTGSDEQFF.

In this sample, this clone turned up once. V gene TRBV6-2 or TRBV6-3 combines with J gene TRBJ2-3; D might be TRBD1 (6 bases). The CDR3 extends over 15 amino acids. The germline V and J ends were trimmed by 4 bases and 1 base, with 12 bases remaining between them. Germline V CDR1 and CDR2: MNHEY, SVGEGT. The CDR3 region has the DNA TGTGCCAGCAGTTCCCGGGACAAAGGCACAGATACGCAGTATTTT. Protein product: CASSSRDKGTDTQYF.

This clone was observed a single time. This sequence joins TRBV14 and TRBJ1-2; a possible D gene is TRBD1 (5 bases). The CDR3 has 14 amino acids. The V end was cut by 1 base, the J end by 4 bases, with 10 bases between. From germline, CDR1 is SGHDN and CDR2 FVKESK. The CDR3: CASSQVEGTYGYTF. CDR3 sequence (DNA): TGTGCCAGCAGCCAAGTGGAAGGGACCTATGGCTACACCTTC.

The chain recombines TRBV27 with TRBJ1-1, with a weak D call TRBD1 (5 bases). The germline V and J ends were trimmed by 1 base and 8 bases, with 11 bases remaining between them. The germline gives CDR1 MNHEY, CDR2 SMNVEV (reference sequence). The CDR3 consists of 13 residues. CDR3 DNA: TGTGCCAGCAGTTTATGGGCAGGGACCGAAGCTTTCTTT. This sequence encodes CASSLWAGTEAFF.

In DNA form, the CDR3 reads TGTGCCAGCAGTGGGGGGGACAGGGCCTACGAGCAGTACGTC. It is translated as CASSGGDRAYEQYV. V usage is TRBV28 and J usage is TRBJ2-7, with 9 nucleotides matching TRBD1. This CDR3 contains 14 residues. Germline assignment: CDR1 MDHEN and CDR2 SYDVKM. Losses at the gene ends were 5 bases for V and 2 bases for J; bases not matched to a gene: 4.

This chain joins TRBV30 and TRBJ1-6, with D hard to call. V was clipped by 4 bases and J by 7 bases, with 23 bases between them. Germline CDR1 GTSNPN, CDR2 SVGIG (reference sequence). The CDR3 runs to 17 residues. The DNA for the CDR3 is TGTGCCTGGATGAAGGACGGAATAACTTTACTGAATTCACCCCTCCACTTT. This encodes CAWMKDGITLLNSPLHF.

The chain links TRBV21-1 to TRBJ1-2; whether TRBD1, the table's D call, matches the DNA was not checked. TRBV21-1 is described as a pseudogene. This CDR3 is 14 amino acids long. The CDR3: CASSKGKANYGYTF. The CDR3 bases are TGTGCCAGCAGCAAGGGCAAAGCTAACTATGGCTACACCTTC.

The chain combines TRBV28 with TRBJ1-4, with 7 bases identical to TRBD1. The ends lost 1 base at V and 6 bases at J; junction bases unmatched: 5. Germline V gene data show CDR1 as MDHEN and CDR2 as SYDVKM. The CDR3 covers 15 residues. The chain's CDR3 is CASSLLDREDEKLFF. CDR3 in DNA: TGTGCCAGCAGTTTATTAGACAGGGAGGATGAAAAACTGTTTTTT.

V is TRBV12-3 or TRBV12-4 and J is TRBJ1-1; D unresolved. V shed 4 bases and J shed 0 bases, with 6 bases lying between them. This CDR3 comprises 13 residues. The CDR3 sequence is CASSWGMNTEAFF. In DNA form, the CDR3 reads TGTGCCAGCAGTTGGGGTATGAACACTGAAGCTTTCTTT.

The chain carries TRBV7-8 and TRBJ1-1; 7 nucleotides line up with TRBD1. The CDR3 loop spans 16 amino acids. Germline values: CDR1 SGHVS, CDR2 FQNEAQ. Unmatched junction bases numbered 15, after V lost 4 bases and J lost 7 bases. CDR3 sequence: CASSSQTGTLAIEAFF. CDR3 bases: TGTGCCAGCAGCTCCCAGACAGGGACCCTTGCGATTGAAGCTTTCTTT.

J is TRBJ2-7 and V is TRBV18; D is possibly TRBD1 or TRBD2 (5 bases each). This CDR3 has 15 amino acids. V was clipped by 3 bases and J by 0 bases, with 12 bases between them. CDR1 and CDR2 from the germline V gene are KGHSH and LQKENI. CDR3 bases: TGTGCCAGCTCACCCGGTGGGACGGGCTCCTACGAGCAGTACGTC. It yields the protein CASSPGGTGSYEQYV.

The chain has TRBV5-4 and TRBJ2-7; TRBD1 aligns across 12 bases. The CDR3 loop spans 16 amino acids. V was pared by 4 bases and J by 4 bases, with 9 bases of the junction left unmatched. Looked up from germline, CDR1 is SGHNT and CDR2 is YYREEE (reference sequence). The CDR3 loop is CASSASRDRGLYEQYF. CDR3 nucleotides: TGTGCCAGCAGCGCATCCCGGGACAGGGGGCTTTACGAGCAGTACTTC.

V gene TRBV18 combines with J gene TRBJ1-2; the D gene is possibly TRBD1 (5 bases). The germline V gene encodes CDR1 KGHSH and CDR2 LQKENI. This CDR3 has 13 residues. Trimming removed 2 bases from V and 2 bases from J, with 6 bases in between. The CDR3 DNA is TGTGCCAGCTCACCAGGGGACAACTATGGCTACACCTTC. It is translated as CASSPGDNYGYTF.

V and J are TRBV4-1 and TRBJ2-7, with 8 nucleotides matching TRBD2. This CDR3 region has 18 residues. V dropped 0 bases and J dropped 1; count of bases not matched to a gene: 11. The germline V gene has CDR1 MGHRA and CDR2 YSYEKL. This CDR3 reads CASSQDIGPRGESYEQYV. CDR3 sequence (DNA): TGCGCCAGCAGCCAAGACATCGGGCCGCGGGGGGAATCCTACGAGCAGTACGTC.

This rearrangement joins TRBV5-1 to TRBJ1-2, with 9 bases lining up with TRBD1. CDR3 length equals 14 residues. Germline V gene lookup returns CDR1 SGHRS and CDR2 YFSETQ. The V and J ends lost 4 bases and 6 bases, in that order; junction bases with no gene match: 7. The CDR3 sequence is CASSRQQGADGYTF. The CDR3 region has the DNA TGCGCCAGCAGCCGACAACAGGGGGCGGATGGCTACACCTTC.

The chain uses TRBV10-3 and TRBJ1-3; D not resolved. V shed 10 bases and J shed 1 base, with 14 bases lying between them. This CDR3 has 14 amino acids. Germline CDR1 reads ENHRY; CDR2 reads SYGVKD. The CDR3 coding sequence is TGTGCCACAACCAACACAGAATCTGGAAACACCATATATTTT. Its protein is CATTNTESGNTIYF.

This rearrangement joins TRBV19 to TRBJ1-5, with D hard to call. CDR1 and CDR2 (germline): LNHDA, SQIVND (reference sequence). V lost 4 bases to trimming and J lost 4 bases, with 8 bases between them. The CDR3 contains 13 residues. DNA of the CDR3: TGTGCCAGTAGTACCAGCCGAAATCAGCCCCAGCATTTT. This translates into CASSTSRNQPQHF.

This clone was detected once. The chain uses TRBV9 and TRBJ2-1, with D perhaps TRBD1 (6 bases). Trimming left V 5 bases short and J 5 bases short, with 20 bases between. Germline CDR1 SGDLS, CDR2 YYNGEE. The CDR3 is 16 residues long. CDR3 DNA: TGTGCCAGCAGTCAAAATAAGGACAGACCCCACAATGAGCAGTTCTTC. It is translated as CASSQNKDRPHNEQFF.

V usage is TRBV15 and J usage is TRBJ2-2; perhaps TRBD1 as D (5 bases). Germline CDR1 and CDR2: LNHNV and YYDKDF (reference sequence). The CDR3 totals 15 residues. V lost 1 base to trimming and J lost 0 bases, with 6 bases between them. This CDR3 reads CATSRVRANTGELFF. In DNA, the CDR3 is TGTGCCACCAGCAGAGTCAGGGCGAACACCGGGGAGCTGTTTTTT.

V gene TRBV19 combines with J gene TRBJ1-2, with 9 bases lining up with TRBD1. The CDR3 has 15 amino acids. The germline V gene encodes CDR1 LNHDA and CDR2 SQIVND (reference sequence). Trimming at V came to 5 bases and at J to 1 base, leaving 5 bases not matched to a gene. CDR3 residues: CASSGTGPLNYGYTF. The CDR3 region has the DNA TGTGCCAGTAGTGGGACAGGGCCCCTTAACTATGGCTACACCTTC.

The CDR3 DNA sequence: TGTGCCTGGAGTCTAGCTCTAGCGGGGGGTGGAGATACGCAGTATTTT. The encoded protein is CAWSLALAGGGDTQYF. The V call is TRBV30, the J call TRBJ2-3; 11 bases are shared with TRBD2. The CDR3 spans 16 residues. V shed 2 bases, J shed 5 bases, and the junction held 9 bases outside the gene matches. The germline CDR1 and CDR2 sequences are GTSNPN and SVGIG (reference sequence).

The chain combines TRBV7-8 with TRBJ2-1, with 16 nucleotides matching TRBD2. CDR1 is SGHVS, CDR2 FQNEAQ, per germline. The CDR3 totals 15 residues. V was pared by 3 bases and J by 9 bases, with 2 bases of the junction left unmatched. The CDR3 region is CASSLGLAGGPEQFF. The DNA of the CDR3 is TGTGCCAGCAGCTTGGGACTAGCGGGGGGGCCTGAGCAGTTCTTC.

The chain couples TRBV3-1 (or the pseudogene TRBV3-2) to TRBJ2-5; unclear D gene. V lost 6 bases to trimming and J lost 5 bases, with 4 bases between them. Germline CDR1 reads LGHDT; CDR2 reads YNNKEL (reference sequence). The CDR3 sequence is 10 residues long. The CDR3 nucleotides are TGTGCCAGCAGTCTTGAGACCCAGTACTTC. It codes for CASSLETQYF.

The chain links TRBV27 to TRBJ1-1; 8 bases agree with TRBD1. Germline assignment: CDR1 MNHEY and CDR2 SMNVEV (reference sequence). The length of the CDR3 is 15 residues. The V segment lost 2 bases and the J segment 4 bases; nucleotides outside the gene matches: 6. CDR3 sequence: CASSLLDRVPTEAFF. The CDR3 nucleotides are TGTGCCAGCAGTTTACTGGACAGGGTGCCCACTGAAGCTTTCTTT.

V is TRBV7-9 and J is TRBJ2-7, with D hard to call. This CDR3 has 14 residues. Germline CDR1 SEHNR, CDR2 FQNEAQ (reference sequence). Trimming stripped 3 bases from V and 0 bases from J, with 9 bases between. CDR3 coding DNA: TGTGCCAGCAGCTTTTTCCTAGTCTCCTACGAGCAGTACGTC. Translation: CASSFFLVSYEQYV.

The chain carries TRBV21-1 and TRBJ2-2; the table calls TRBD2, which could not be checked here. TRBV21-1 is a known pseudogene. The CDR3 has 13 residues. The DNA of the CDR3 is TGTGCCAGCAGCAACCGGAGGACCGGGGAGCTGTTTTTT. This encodes CASSNRRTGELFF.

This clone has only a few counts. V is TRBV7-3 and J is TRBJ1-1; D gene ambiguous. V was shortened by 4 bases and J by 1 base, with 7 bases between the two germline ends. Per the germline V gene, CDR1 is SGHTA and CDR2 is FQGTGA. The CDR3 has 13 amino acids. The CDR3 DNA sequence: TGTGCCAGCAGCTCCAGACGGAACACTGAAGCTTTCTTT. It translates to CASSSRRNTEAFF. Drawing the rest from reference TRBV7-3 and TRBJ1-1, the complete variable domain is GAGVSQTPSNKVTEKGKYVELRCDPISGHTALYWYRQSLGQGPEFLIYFQGTGAADDSGLPNDRFFAVRPEGSVSTLKIQRTERGDSAVYLCASSSRRNTEAFFGQGTRLTVV.

The V call is TRBV9, the J call TRBJ1-2, with no clear D. The germline CDR1 and CDR2 sequences are SGDLS and YYNGEE. V was pared by 0 bases and J by 6 bases, with 15 bases between. CDR3 length: 15 residues. This CDR3 reads CASSVDGGTGNGYTF. The CDR3 bases are TGTGCCAGCAGCGTAGACGGTGGAACGGGGAATGGCTACACCTTC.

The rearrangement joins TRBV7-2 to TRBJ2-7; 7 bases are a match to TRBD2. This CDR3 spans 13 amino acids. The V gene end was trimmed by 5 bases and the J gene end by 6 bases; junction bases not matched to a gene: 7. Germline V gene sequence: CDR1 SGHTA, CDR2 FQGNSA. CDR3 sequence reads: CASSPGLGGEQYF. CDR3 in DNA: TGTGCCAGCAGCCCCGGACTAGGCGGCGAGCAGTACTTC.